The 11 T cell receptor beta chains listed next were all sequenced from one sample in a study of vaccination effects on CD4 cells after COVID-19. CD4+ T cells specific for antigen were expanded with viral peptide pools by the ViraFEST assay before sequencing. Subsequent to roughly 9 days of culture, CD4+ T cells were isolated. All participants had two doses of either the BNT162b2 or mRNA-1273 vaccine. The method was immunoSEQ multiplex PCR; TCRdb's version includes in-frame clones alone and lacks a portion of them. In the table there are over 25,000 clones, 60% to 80% of which are singletons. Their antigen targets remain unknown. Here the sequenced sample was CD4+ T cells from PBMCs cultured with SARS-CoV-2 spike peptides, taken after COVID-19 vaccination. All receptors come from a human donor who received a COVID-19 vaccine. Some clones in this sample may be carry-over from other donors' samples.

The chain links TRBV6-5 to TRBJ1-4, with a tentative D call TRBD1 (5 bases). This CDR3 is 15 amino acids long. CDR1 MNHEY and CDR2 SVGAGI come from the germline V gene. V lost 6 bases, J lost 0 bases, and 11 bases lay in between. CDR3 region: CASRSTVTTNEKLFF. CDR3 nucleotide sequence: TGTGCCAGCAGATCGACAGTCACAACTAATGAAAAACTGTTTTTT.

V is TRBV19 and J is TRBJ2-3; 10 bases are shared with TRBD2. CDR3 length: 18 amino acids. V trimming: 1 base; J trimming: 3 bases; junction bases outside the gene matches: 10. Germline CDR1 LNHDA, CDR2 SQIVND (reference sequence). CDR3 protein: CASSIARGASGGTDTQYF. As DNA, the CDR3 is TGTGCCAGTAGTATAGCCCGCGGGGCTAGCGGGGGAACAGATACGCAGTATTTT.

This rearrangement joins TRBV12-3 or TRBV12-4 to TRBJ1-2, with D perhaps TRBD1 (6 bases). Trimming took 6 bases from V and 4 from J, leaving 9 bases between them. The CDR3 length is 12 residues. The CDR3 DNA follows: TGTGCCAGCAGCCCGGGGGCCTATGGCTACACCTTC. Residues: CASSPGAYGYTF.

In its sample, this clone was seen a few times. V and J are TRBV4-3 and TRBJ1-5; possibly TRBD1 for D (5 bases). Trimming took 4 bases from V and 10 from J, leaving 17 bases between them. Per the germline V gene, CDR1 is LGHNA and CDR2 is YSLEER. CDR3 length: 14 amino acids. CDR3 region: CASSRWQGVAPQHF. The CDR3 bases are TGCGCCAGCAGCCGGTGGCAGGGAGTGGCTCCCCAGCATTTT.

The V gene is TRBV12-3 or TRBV12-4, the J gene TRBJ1-1, with no clear D. Between the trimmed V and J ends, which lost 5 bases and 5 bases, there was a span of 12 bases. The CDR3 contains 13 residues. CDR3 residues: CASSQGIWTEAFF. The CDR3 coding sequence is TGTGCCAGCAGTCAAGGGATTTGGACTGAAGCTTTCTTT.

This chain uses TRBV6-4 with TRBJ2-2; D gene unclear. Trimming took 4 bases from V and 7 from J, leaving 13 bases between them. CDR3 length: 14 residues. Per the germline V gene, CDR1 is MRHNA and CDR2 is SNTAGT. CDR3 bases: TGTGCCAGCAGTGCCGAGGAAGGCCACGGGGAGCTGTTTTTT. Amino acids: CASSAEEGHGELFF.

This clone was counted a single time. The chain joins TRBV30 to TRBJ1-4; 7 nucleotides match TRBD1. CDR3 size: 15 residues. Germline V gives CDR1 GTSNPN, CDR2 SVGIG (reference sequence). Trimming removed 4 bases from V and 8 bases from J; junction bases left unmatched: 13. CDR3 region: CAWTLSGGRSEKLFF. Written as DNA, the CDR3 is TGTGCCTGGACCCTCTCAGGGGGGCGTAGCGAAAAACTGTTTTTT. Drawing the rest from reference TRBV30 and TRBJ1-4, the complete variable domain is SQTIHQWPATLVQPVGSPLSLECTVEGTSNPNLYWYRQAAGRGLQLLFYSVGIGQISSEVPQNLSASRPQDRQFILSSKKLLLSDSGFYLCAWTLSGGRSEKLFFGSGTQLSVL.

V gene TRBV6-5 combines with J gene TRBJ1-5, with TRBD1 as a possible D gene (5 bases). This CDR3 is 15 amino acids long. The germline CDR1 and CDR2 sequences are MNHEY and SVGAGI. Trimming left V 6 bases short and J 1 base short, with 13 bases between. The CDR3 DNA follows: TGTGCCAGCAGGGGTCAGGGAAGGAGCAATCAGCCCCAGCATTTT. It codes for CASRGQGRSNQPQHF.

J is TRBJ1-1 and V is TRBV5-8, with D maybe TRBD1 (6 bases). CDR3 length equals 14 residues. Trimming took off 3 bases at V and 5 bases at J, with 14 bases between the two ends. Germline V gene sequence: CDR1 SGHTS, CDR2 YDEGEE. The CDR3 sequence is CASSWRQVGTEAFF. The CDR3 DNA is TGTGCCAGCAGCTGGAGACAGGTTGGAACTGAAGCTTTCTTT.

In its sample, this clone was seen a few times. The rearrangement uses TRBV28 and TRBJ1-3; the D gene is possibly TRBD1 (6 bases). The V gene's germline CDR1 is MDHEN and CDR2 SYDVKM. The CDR3 is 15 amino acids. V shed 7 bases and J shed 2 bases, with 15 bases lying between them. CDR3 amino acids: CASTSGGPTGNTIYF. As DNA, the CDR3 is TGTGCCAGCACCTCCGGGGGGCCGACTGGAAACACCATATATTTT.

V is TRBV27 and J is TRBJ1-6, with TRBD1 as a possible D gene (5 bases). The CDR3 has 12 amino acids. Germline lookup yields CDR1 MNHEY and CDR2 SMNVEV (reference sequence). The V gene lost 10 bases and the J gene lost 9 bases, with 13 bases spanning the gap. CDR3 loop: CATGTRGSPLHF. The CDR3 DNA follows: TGTGCCACCGGGACCCGGGGTTCACCCCTCCACTTT.